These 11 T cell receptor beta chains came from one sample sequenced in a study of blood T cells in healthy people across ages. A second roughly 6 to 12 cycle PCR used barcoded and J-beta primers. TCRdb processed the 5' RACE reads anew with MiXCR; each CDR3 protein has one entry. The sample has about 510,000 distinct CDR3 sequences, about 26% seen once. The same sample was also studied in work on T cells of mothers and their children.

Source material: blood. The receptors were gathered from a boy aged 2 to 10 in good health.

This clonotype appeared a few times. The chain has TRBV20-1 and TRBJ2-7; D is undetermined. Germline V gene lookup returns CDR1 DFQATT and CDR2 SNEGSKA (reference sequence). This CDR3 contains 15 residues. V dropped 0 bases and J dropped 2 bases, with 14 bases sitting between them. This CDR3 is CSAREFGRVAYEQYF. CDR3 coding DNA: TGCAGTGCTAGAGAATTTGGACGGGTGGCCTACGAGCAGTACTTC.

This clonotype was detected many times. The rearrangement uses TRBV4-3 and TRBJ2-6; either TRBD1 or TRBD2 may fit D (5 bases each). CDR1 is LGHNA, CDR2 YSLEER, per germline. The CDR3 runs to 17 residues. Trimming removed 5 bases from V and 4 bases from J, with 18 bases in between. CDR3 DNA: TGCGCCAGCAGCTCCGTGGGAGAGTGGGGGGGGGCCAACGTCCTGACTTTC. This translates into CASSSVGEWGGANVLTF.

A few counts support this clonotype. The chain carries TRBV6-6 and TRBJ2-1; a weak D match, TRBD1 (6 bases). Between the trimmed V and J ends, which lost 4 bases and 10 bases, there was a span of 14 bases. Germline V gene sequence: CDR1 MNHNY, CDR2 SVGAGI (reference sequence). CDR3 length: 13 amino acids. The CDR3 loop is CASSWLPGQEQFF. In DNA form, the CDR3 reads TGTGCCAGCAGTTGGCTACCGGGACAAGAGCAGTTCTTC.

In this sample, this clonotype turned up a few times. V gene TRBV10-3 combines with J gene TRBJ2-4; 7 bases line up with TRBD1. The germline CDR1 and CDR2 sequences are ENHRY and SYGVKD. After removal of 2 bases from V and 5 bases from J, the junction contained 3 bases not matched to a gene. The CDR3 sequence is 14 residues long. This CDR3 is CAISEPGTENIQYF. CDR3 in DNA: TGTGCCATCAGTGAGCCCGGGACAGAAAACATTCAGTACTTC.

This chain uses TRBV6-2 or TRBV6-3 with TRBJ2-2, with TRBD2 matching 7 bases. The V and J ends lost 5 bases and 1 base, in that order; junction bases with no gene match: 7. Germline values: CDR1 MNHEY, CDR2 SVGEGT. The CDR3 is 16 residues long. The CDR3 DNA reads TGTGCCAGCAGTCAAACCGGGACTAAGAACACCGGGGAGCTGTTTTTT. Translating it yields CASSQTGTKNTGELFF.

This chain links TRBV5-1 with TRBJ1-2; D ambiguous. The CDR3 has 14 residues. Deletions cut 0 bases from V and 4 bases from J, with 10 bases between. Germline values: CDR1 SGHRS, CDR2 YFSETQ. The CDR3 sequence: CASSLAPPLYGYTF. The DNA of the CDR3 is TGCGCCAGCAGCTTGGCCCCCCCACTCTATGGCTACACCTTC.

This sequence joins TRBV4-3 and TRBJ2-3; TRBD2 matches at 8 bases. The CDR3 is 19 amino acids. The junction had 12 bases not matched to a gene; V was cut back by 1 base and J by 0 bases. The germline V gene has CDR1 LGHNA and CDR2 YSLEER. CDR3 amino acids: CASSQVGGVSTSSTDTQYF. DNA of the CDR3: TGCGCCAGCAGCCAAGTCGGGGGGGTCTCGACTAGTAGCACAGATACGCAGTATTTT.

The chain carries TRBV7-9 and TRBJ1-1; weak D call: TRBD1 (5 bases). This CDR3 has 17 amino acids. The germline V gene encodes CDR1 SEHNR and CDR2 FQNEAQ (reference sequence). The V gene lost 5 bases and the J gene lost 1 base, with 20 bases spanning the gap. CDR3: CASSVNPRGAGNTEAFF. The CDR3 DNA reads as TGTGCCAGCAGCGTAAATCCTCGGGGCGCGGGGAACACTGAAGCTTTCTTT.

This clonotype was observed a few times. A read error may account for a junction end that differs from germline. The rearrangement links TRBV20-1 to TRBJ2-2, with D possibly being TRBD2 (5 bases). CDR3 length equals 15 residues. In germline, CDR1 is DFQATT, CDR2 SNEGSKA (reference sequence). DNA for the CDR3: TGCAGTGGGGCAAGTGGATTCGGGAACACCGGGGAGTTGTTTTTT. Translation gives CSGASGFGNTGELFF.

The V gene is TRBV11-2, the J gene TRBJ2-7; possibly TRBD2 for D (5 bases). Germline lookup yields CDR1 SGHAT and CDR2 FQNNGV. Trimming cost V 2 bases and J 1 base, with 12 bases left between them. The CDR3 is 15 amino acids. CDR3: CASSLTTSSSYEQYF. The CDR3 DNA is TGTGCCAGCAGCTTAACCACTAGTAGTTCCTACGAGCAGTACTTC.

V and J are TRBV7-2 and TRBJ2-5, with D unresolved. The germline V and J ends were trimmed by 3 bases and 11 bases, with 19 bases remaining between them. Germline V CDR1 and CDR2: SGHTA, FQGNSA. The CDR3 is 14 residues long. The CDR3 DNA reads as TGTGCCAGCAGCTTCGGCCTTGTGAAGGCTTCGCAGTACTTC. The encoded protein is CASSFGLVKASQYF.